This T cell receptor beta chain was documented in a study of glioma-infiltrating T cells. Findings and limits, study-wide: CDR3 overlap between tissue and blood was very small. Above-expected tissue-blood divergence occurred in all gliomas, most in low-grade ones.

Turning to this clonotype: The target antigen is unknown.

Amplification of TCR alpha and beta CDR3 regions from RNA used iRepertoire nested multiplex PCR. Tissue mRNA or PBMC total RNA, about 90-450 ng, went into one-step reverse transcription and amplification. Each CDR3 protein gets one entry after TCRdb re-called the multiplex PCR reads with MiXCR. The data hold around 120,000 distinct CDR3 sequences, with approximately 26% observed a single time. Trimming pared 1 base from V and 1 base from J, leaving 7 bases between. Germline V gene lookup returns CDR1 LGHDT and CDR2 YNNKEL (reference sequence). The CDR3 has 14 amino acids. Sequencing input: glioma tissue, nonneoplastic brain tissue, or PBMCs (not recorded which). The receptor was derived from a human donor with low-grade glioma or glioblastoma, undergoing nonglioma brain surgery, or in good health (not recorded which). This sequence joins TRBV3-1 and TRBJ1-1, with D uncertain. The CDR3 DNA reads TGTGCCAGCAGCCAAGGCAAGGGGAACACTGAAGCTTTCTTT. Amino acids: CASSQGKGNTEAFF.